One sample yielded the 18 T cell receptor beta chains listed below, sequenced in a study of T cell repertoires in cytomegalovirus infection. Each CDR3 protein is one row after TCRdb ran MiXCR on the reads. In the table there are around 69,000 distinct CDR3 sequences, about 26% of which are singletons. Their antigen targets remain unknown. The sequenced sample was CD8+ T cells from cultured PBMCs, obtained from culture after CMV antigen stimulation. Receptor source: a human donor in good health (CMV status not recorded). Some clones in this sample may be carry-over from other donors' samples.

The rearrangement uses TRBV7-9 and TRBJ2-2, with D perhaps assigned TRBD1 or TRBD2 (5 bases each). Germline assignment: CDR1 SEHNR and CDR2 FQNEAQ (reference sequence). This CDR3 is 16 amino acids long. The V gene lost 1 base and the J gene lost 6 bases, with 15 bases spanning the gap. The CDR3 loop is CASSLVGTRRSGELFF. The CDR3 DNA follows: TGTGCCAGCAGCTTAGTGGGGACCCGCCGCTCCGGGGAGCTGTTTTTT.

The chain recombines TRBV11-3 with TRBJ2-7; D may be TRBD1 (6 bases). V lost 3 bases and J lost 6, with 9 bases in between. Germline V gives CDR1 SGHNT, CDR2 YENEEA. CDR3 size: 12 residues. CDR3 DNA sequence: TGTGCCAGCAGCTTCACAGGGCGCGAGCAGTACTTC. Its protein is CASSFTGREQYF.

There are many counts of this clonotype. The chain is built from TRBV7-6 and TRBJ2-3; 8 nucleotides agree with TRBD2. CDR1 and CDR2 from the germline V gene are SGHVS and FNYEAQ. The CDR3 is 18 amino acids. The V and J ends lost 0 bases and 1 base, in that order; junction bases with no gene match: 9. The CDR3 sequence is CASSLAEVAGGGTDTQYF. DNA for the CDR3: TGTGCCAGCAGCTTAGCGGAAGTTGCGGGAGGAGGCACAGATACGCAGTATTTT.

This clonotype was seen a handful of times. This chain uses TRBV18 with TRBJ1-5, with 9 bases fitting TRBD1. This CDR3 contains 18 residues. Germline V gene sequence: CDR1 KGHSH, CDR2 LQKENI. The ends lost 0 bases at V and 0 bases at J; junction bases unmatched: 6. The CDR3 here is CASSPPGTGIYSNQPQHF. The DNA for the CDR3 is TGTGCCAGCTCACCACCGGGGACAGGGATTTATAGCAATCAGCCCCAGCATTTT. The full variable domain, completed using reference TRBV18 and TRBJ1-5, is NAGVMQNPRHLVRRRGQEARLRCSPMKGHSHVYWYRQLPEEGLKFMVYLQKENIIDESGMPKERFSAEFPKEGPSILRIQQVVRGDSAAYFCASSPPGTGIYSNQPQHFGDGTRLSIL.

In DNA, the CDR3 is TGTGCCAGCAGCCTACGGGGAGGGGGCCTTGGCTACACCTTC. This translates into CASSLRGGGLGYTF. The chain is built from TRBV6-2 or TRBV6-3 and TRBJ1-2; 7 bases fit TRBD1. CDR1 is MNHEY, CDR2 SVGEGT, per germline. With 6 bases clipped from V and 7 bases from J, the junction kept 11 bases outside the gene matches. The CDR3 is 14 amino acids.

The V call is TRBV5-1, the J call TRBJ2-7, with unresolved D. The CDR3 consists of 15 residues. Germline V lookup: CDR1 SGHRS, CDR2 YFSETQ. Trimming cost V 0 bases and J 3 bases, with 13 bases left between them. Written as DNA, the CDR3 is TGCGCCAGCAGCTTGGAAGAAAAGGGCTACTACGAGCAGTACTTC. Protein: CASSLEEKGYYEQYF.

The genes are TRBV12-3 or TRBV12-4 and TRBJ1-1, with D tentatively TRBD1 (5 bases). CDR3 length: 15 residues. V was shortened by 8 bases and J by 1 base, with 17 bases between the two germline ends. CDR3 nucleotide sequence: TGTGCCAGCGACCACCCCCAGGGTGGGAACACTGAAGCTTTCTTT. Its protein product is CASDHPQGGNTEAFF.

This clonotype was observed at least ten times. The chain has TRBV13 and TRBJ1-6; tentative D call: TRBD1 (5 bases). The germline V gene has CDR1 PRHDT and CDR2 FYEKMQ (reference sequence). CDR3 length: 15 residues. V was pared by 0 bases and J by 10 bases, with 13 bases between. CDR3 sequence reads: CASSLGLGGRSPLHF. The CDR3, as DNA: TGTGCCAGCAGCTTAGGCCTGGGGGGTAGGTCACCCCTCCACTTT.

V and J are TRBV27 and TRBJ1-5, with D hard to call. CDR3 length: 15 amino acids. V lost 0 bases and J lost 7, with 13 bases in between. Germline assignment: CDR1 MNHEY and CDR2 SMNVEV (reference sequence). Written as DNA, the CDR3 is TGTGCCAGCAGTTTATCTAAGGAGGGTGGACAGCCCCAGCATTTT. It specifies CASSLSKEGGQPQHF.

This clonotype was seen repeatedly, ten times or more. CDR3 DNA: TGTGCCAGCAGCGTAGAGGGCAGTGAAGAGACCCAGTACTTC. Encoded protein: CASSVEGSEETQYF. This chain connects TRBV9 to TRBJ2-5, with no clear D. This CDR3 comprises 14 residues. V shed 0 bases and J shed 3 bases, with 9 bases lying between them. Germline CDR1 reads SGDLS; CDR2 reads YYNGEE. The full variable domain, its missing parts supplied by reference TRBV9 and TRBJ2-5, is DSGVTQTPKHLITATGQRVTLRCSPRSGDLSVYWYQQSLDQGLQFLIQYYNGEERAKGNILERFSAQQFPDLHSELNLSSLELGDSALYFCASSVEGSEETQYFGPGTRLLVL.

This clonotype was counted only a few times. V usage is TRBV28 and J usage is TRBJ1-3; 7 nucleotides line up with TRBD1. The CDR3 is made up of 15 amino acids. The V and J ends lost 6 bases and 4 bases, in that order; junction bases with no gene match: 9. Germline-derived CDR1 and CDR2 are MDHEN and SYDVKM. CDR3 DNA: TGTGCCAGCAGGGGTGACAGGGAGCGAGGAAACACCATATATTTT. Translating it yields CASRGDRERGNTIYF. The complete variable domain, with remaining parts taken from reference TRBV28 and TRBJ1-3, reads DVKVTQSSRYLVKRTGEKVFLECVQDMDHENMFWYRQDPGLGLRLIYFSYDVKMKEKGDIPEGYSVSREKKERFSLILESASTNQTSMYLCASRGDRERGNTIYFGEGSWLTVV.

The table lists this clonotype with a few counts. The V and J genes are TRBV19 and TRBJ2-7, with a tentative D call TRBD2 (6 bases). V was clipped by 5 bases and J by 2 bases, with 16 bases between them. The CDR3 consists of 15 residues. Looked up from germline, CDR1 is LNHDA and CDR2 is SQIVND (reference sequence). The CDR3 reads CASSALPGGAYEQYF. The CDR3 DNA follows: TGTGCCAGTAGTGCCCTGCCAGGAGGGGCCTACGAGCAGTACTTC.

This clonotype was recorded many times. The rearrangement uses TRBV6-2 or TRBV6-3 and TRBJ2-1; 8 bases align to TRBD2. CDR3 length: 19 amino acids. From germline, CDR1 is MNHEY and CDR2 SVGEGT. Trimming removed 0 bases from V and 0 bases from J; junction bases left unmatched: 10. For the CDR3, the DNA is TGTGCCAGCAGTTACTCGGAAAGATCCGGGACTAGCTCCTACAATGAGCAGTTCTTC. This translates into CASSYSERSGTSSYNEQFF.

This clonotype was seen more than once but under ten times. The junction departs from germline at one end; a sequencing error may be responsible. The rearrangement links TRBV6-6 to TRBJ1-6; D gene unclear. CDR3 length equals 13 residues. Per germline, CDR1 MNHNY and CDR2 SVGAGI (reference sequence). CDR3 DNA: TGTGCCAGCAGTTACTCAGTAGGCCACCTCGCTCTCTTT. Protein sequence: CASSYSVGHLALF.

This clonotype was counted ten times or more. V gene TRBV4-1 combines with J gene TRBJ2-7; D remains ambiguous. Trimming removed 4 bases at V and 0 bases at J, with 10 bases between. The CDR3 contains 14 residues. Germline V gives CDR1 MGHRA, CDR2 YSYEKL. This chain's CDR3 is CASSLGIGSYEQYF. The DNA for the CDR3 is TGCGCCAGCAGCCTAGGAATTGGCTCCTACGAGCAGTACTTC.

The rearrangement joins TRBV9 to TRBJ2-1; a possible D gene is TRBD2 (5 bases). The V and J ends lost 0 bases and 2 bases respectively, with 9 bases between them. Germline-derived CDR1 and CDR2 are SGDLS and YYNGEE. This CDR3 region has 15 residues. CDR3 DNA sequence: TGTGCCAGCAGCGTAGAGAGCGGTCCCTACAATGAGCAGTTCTTC. Encoded protein: CASSVESGPYNEQFF.

J is TRBJ2-1 and V is TRBV12-3 or TRBV12-4; 11 positions match TRBD2. V lost 2 bases and J lost 8; bases outside the gene matches: 17. The CDR3 has 19 residues. This chain's CDR3 is CASSLPGTSGGRVSHEQFF. The CDR3 region has the DNA TGTGCCAGCAGTTTACCGGGAACTAGCGGGGGCCGCGTAAGTCATGAGCAGTTCTTC.

This clonotype was seen a handful of times. The gene calls are TRBV6-2 or TRBV6-3 and TRBJ2-1; D not resolved. CDR3 size: 12 residues. Germline lookup yields CDR1 MNHEY and CDR2 SVGEGT. V dropped 2 bases and J dropped 7 bases, with 6 bases sitting between them. CDR3: CASSYEVNEQFF. In DNA, the CDR3 is TGTGCCAGCAGTTACGAGGTAAATGAGCAGTTCTTC.